Described below is a single T cell receptor beta chain sequence and its context. Its antigen remains unidentified. From germline, CDR1 is KGHSH and CDR2 LQKENI. V lost 6 bases, J lost 7 bases, and 18 bases lay in between. This CDR3 has 14 residues. The record originates from a study of cytomegalovirus exposure and HLA in healthy donors. Overall study findings and caveats: Owing to their indistinguishability, certain V segments, notably TRBV6-2 and TRBV6-3, were excluded.

The primer mix had 60 Vbeta and 13 Jbeta primers. Sequencing used immunoSEQ multiplex PCR; TCRdb keeps in-frame clones, though not all of them. The profile shows 100,000 to 150,000 clones, roughly four fifths of them singletons. Sequenced: PBMCs. The sequence was obtained from a woman between 50 and 59 years old in good health and CMV-seropositive. J is TRBJ2-5 and V is TRBV18; D might be TRBD2 (5 bases). The CDR3 DNA is TGTGCCAGCTCTCCGGACCACGGGGTGGGGACCCAGTACTTC. It translates to CASSPDHGVGTQYF.